The next 29 T cell receptor beta chains were all read from a single sample in a study of blood T cell repertoires in COVID-19. Method: immunoSEQ multiplex PCR; TCRdb's copy keeps in-frame clones and lacks some. The sample yields 150,000 to 250,000 clones, 82% seen once. Sequencing was done on a sample of PBMCs or T cells enriched from blood (not recorded which). The receptors derive from a man aged 35 to 55 who had recovered from COVID-19.

Judged by abundance, this clone is medium-sized (0.01 to 0.1%). V and J are TRBV10-1 and TRBJ1-5; D perhaps matches TRBD1 (6 bases). This CDR3 is built from 16 residues. CDR1 WNHNN and CDR2 SYGVQD come from the germline V gene (reference sequence). The V end lost 4 bases, the J end lost 0 bases, and 13 bases lay between the germline ends. The CDR3 sequence: CASSGTGSLSNQPQHF. The DNA of the CDR3 is TGCGCCAGCAGTGGCACAGGGTCCCTTAGCAATCAGCCCCAGCATTTT.

The chain joins TRBV7-9 to TRBJ2-4, with D perhaps matching TRBD1 (6 bases). V gave up 2 bases and J gave up 0 bases, with 11 bases separating them. The CDR3 runs 16 residues. The V gene's germline CDR1 is SEHNR and CDR2 FQNEAQ (reference sequence). This CDR3 is CASSLNARGAKNIQYF. The CDR3 DNA reads TGTGCCAGCAGCTTAAATGCCAGGGGAGCCAAAAACATTCAGTACTTC.

This clone came up a few times. The chain recombines TRBV7-2 with TRBJ2-6; D remains ambiguous. Trimming stripped 3 bases from V and 4 bases from J, with 4 bases between. Germline lookup yields CDR1 SGHTA and CDR2 FQGNSA. CDR3 length equals 13 residues. In DNA, the CDR3 is TGTGCCAGCAGCTTCTTCGGGGCCAACGTCCTGACTTTC. Its translation: CASSFFGANVLTF.

The CDR3: CSATVNTEAFF. The CDR3 nucleotides read TGCAGTGCTACGGTGAACACTGAAGCTTTCTTT. The chain carries TRBV20-1 and TRBJ1-1; D gene ambiguous. Deletions cut 4 bases from V and 0 bases from J, with 3 bases between. This CDR3 has 11 residues. Per the germline V gene, CDR1 is DFQATT and CDR2 is SNEGSKA (reference sequence).

The rearrangement joins TRBV4-3 to TRBJ1-3; D uncertain. This CDR3 spans 15 amino acids. Germline loops: CDR1 LGHNA, CDR2 YSLEER. Deletions cut 1 base from V and 4 bases from J, with 11 bases between. CDR3 amino acids: CASSQARGGGNTIYF. In DNA, the CDR3 is TGCGCCAGCAGCCAAGCCCGGGGAGGCGGAAACACCATATATTTT.

The chain joins TRBV9 to TRBJ2-3; 12 nucleotides match TRBD2. The CDR3 has 16 amino acids. Trimming cost V 4 bases and J 3 bases; bases outside gene matches: 6. Per germline, CDR1 SGDLS and CDR2 YYNGEE. Written as DNA, the CDR3 is TGTGCCAGCAGCCCCCTAGCGGGAGGGGAGACAGATACGCAGTATTTT. Protein: CASSPLAGGETDTQYF.

The V call is TRBV6-2 or TRBV6-3, the J call TRBJ1-1; TRBD1 aligns across 7 bases. The CDR3 sequence is 14 residues long. Germline V gene data show CDR1 as MNHEY and CDR2 as SVGEGT. V trimming: 5 bases; J trimming: 4 bases; junction bases outside the gene matches: 7. Here the CDR3 DNA reads TGTGCCAGCAGTATGCAAGGGGGCGTCACTGAAGCTTTCTTT. Protein product: CASSMQGGVTEAFF.

This chain joins TRBV7-8 and TRBJ2-3, with TRBD1 matching over 9 bases. With 5 bases clipped from V and 11 bases from J, the junction kept 2 bases outside the gene matches. This CDR3 spans 11 amino acids. Per germline, CDR1 SGHVS and CDR2 FQNEAQ. The CDR3 DNA sequence: TGTGCCAGCAGCCGACAGGGGGGGCAGTATTTT. Its protein product is CASSRQGGQYF.

The chain links TRBV5-4 to TRBJ2-2; 10 bases are a match to TRBD2. The CDR3 spans 16 residues. Trimming took 4 bases from V and 5 from J; bases not matched to a gene: 8. CDR1 SGHNT and CDR2 YYREEE come from the germline V gene (reference sequence). The CDR3 DNA is TGTGCCAGCAGCCCCTGGACTAGCGGTTCTACCGGGGAGCTGTTTTTT. Its translation: CASSPWTSGSTGELFF.

The CDR3 is CASSQGQNGYTF. For the CDR3, the DNA is TGTGCCAGCAGCCAAGGGCAGAATGGCTACACCTTC. J is TRBJ1-2 and V is TRBV3-1 (or the pseudogene TRBV3-2); D remains unclear. Per the germline V gene, CDR1 is LGHDT and CDR2 is YNNKEL (reference sequence). Trimming left V 1 base short and J 6 bases short, with 6 bases between. CDR3 length equals 12 residues.

The chain's CDR3 is CAWSTTGARQPQHF. In DNA, the CDR3 is TGTGCCTGGAGCACTACAGGGGCTCGACAGCCCCAGCATTTT. The chain uses TRBV30 and TRBJ1-5; TRBD1 agrees at 7 bases. The CDR3 sequence is 14 residues long. V lost 3 bases to trimming and J lost 7 bases; unmatched junction nucleotides: 9. Per the germline V gene, CDR1 is GTSNPN and CDR2 is SVGIG (reference sequence).

This clone was recorded once. The chain carries TRBV6-6 and TRBJ2-3; 7 bases are shared with TRBD1. The CDR3 contains 15 residues. The V gene end was trimmed by 0 bases and the J gene end by 1 base; junction bases not matched to a gene: 1. The germline gives CDR1 MNHNY, CDR2 SVGAGI (reference sequence). The CDR3 is CASSYSGTGTDTQYF. CDR3 sequence (DNA): TGTGCCAGCAGTTACTCCGGGACAGGCACAGATACGCAGTATTTT.

The chain couples TRBV5-1 to TRBJ2-2; 9 bases map to TRBD1. Germline assignment: CDR1 SGHRS and CDR2 YFSETQ. V gave up 4 bases and J gave up 1 base; unmatched junction bases: 14. The CDR3 runs 19 residues. CDR3 DNA: TGCGCCAGCAGCCCCACCCTGGGACAGGGCAGTAGGAACACCGGGGAGCTGTTTTTT. It encodes CASSPTLGQGSRNTGELFF.

J is TRBJ1-1 and V is TRBV7-2; D is unclear. The V and J ends lost 5 bases and 1 base respectively, with 11 bases between them. The length of the CDR3 is 14 residues. Germline CDR1 and CDR2: SGHTA and FQGNSA. The CDR3 DNA follows: TGTGCCAGCAGCCATTACCTGAGGAACACTGAAGCTTTCTTT. This translates into CASSHYLRNTEAFF.

The chain employs TRBV12-5 and TRBJ1-1, with D unresolved. Trimming left V 1 base short and J 1 base short, with 4 bases between. This CDR3 comprises 13 residues. Germline CDR1 LGHNT, CDR2 FRNRAP. In DNA, the CDR3 is TGTGCTAGTGGTTTGGCCCAGAACACTGAAGCTTTCTTT. This encodes CASGLAQNTEAFF.

V and J are TRBV2 and TRBJ2-6; TRBD2 is a possible D gene (5 bases). CDR3 size: 15 residues. Trimming left V 6 bases short and J 3 bases short, with 12 bases between. CDR1 SNHLY and CDR2 FYNNEI come from the germline V gene. CDR3 region: CASSASPGGANVLTF. CDR3 sequence (DNA): TGTGCCAGCAGCGCTAGCCCGGGTGGGGCCAACGTCCTGACTTTC.

This sequence joins TRBV27 and TRBJ1-5; D uncertain. V dropped 3 bases and J dropped 6 bases, with 15 bases sitting between them. Germline assignment: CDR1 MNHEY and CDR2 SMNVEV (reference sequence). This CDR3 has 15 residues. CDR3 region: CASSFKPLAGQPQHF. The CDR3 DNA sequence: TGTGCCAGCAGTTTTAAGCCCTTGGCGGGTCAGCCCCAGCATTTT.

This chain links TRBV6-2 or TRBV6-3 with TRBJ1-2; D not certain. CDR3 length: 15 residues. Trimming cost V 2 bases and J 4 bases, with 14 bases left between them. CDR1 is MNHEY and CDR2 is SVGEGT in the germline V gene. This CDR3 is CASSYEGNPVYGYTF. CDR3 bases: TGTGCCAGCAGTTACGAGGGAAACCCAGTCTATGGCTACACCTTC.

The rearrangement joins TRBV4-3 to TRBJ2-1; 7 bases align to TRBD2. Trimming removed 4 bases from V and 0 bases from J; junction bases left unmatched: 9. The CDR3 length is 17 residues. Germline V gene sequence: CDR1 LGHNA, CDR2 YSLEER. DNA for the CDR3: TGCGCCAGCAGCCCCCAACCGGGACTAAGCTCCTACAATGAGCAGTTCTTC. This gives the protein CASSPQPGLSSYNEQFF.

The chain joins TRBV6-1 to TRBJ1-1; TRBD1 matches at 8 bases. V gave up 2 bases and J gave up 10 bases; unmatched junction bases: 6. CDR1 is MNHNS, CDR2 SASEGT, per germline. The CDR3 consists of 13 residues. The DNA of the CDR3 is TGTGCCAGCAGTGAACAGGGGGCGCGGGGAGCTTTCTTT. It specifies CASSEQGARGAFF.

This rearrangement joins TRBV19 to TRBJ1-5, with TRBD1 as a possible D gene (5 bases). From germline, CDR1 is LNHDA and CDR2 SQIVND (reference sequence). The CDR3 totals 14 residues. Trimming took off 4 bases at V and 6 bases at J, with 13 bases between the two ends. The CDR3 bases are TGTGCCAGTAGTAAAGGGGCGGGGGGTCAGCCCCAGCATTTT. Translated, it gives CASSKGAGGQPQHF.

The chain recombines TRBV7-2 with TRBJ2-3; 13 positions agree with TRBD2. The CDR3 has 16 amino acids. The V segment lost 4 bases and the J segment 6 bases; nucleotides outside the gene matches: 7. CDR1 SGHTA and CDR2 FQGNSA come from the germline V gene. The CDR3 here is CASSSGLAGYGDTQYF. The CDR3 DNA reads as TGTGCCAGCAGCTCGGGACTAGCGGGATACGGGGATACGCAGTATTTT.

This clone was seen just once. The J gene is TRBJ1-2, the V gene TRBV7-9; 10 bases are a match to TRBD1. Trimming at V came to 3 bases and at J to 7 bases, leaving 11 bases not matched to a gene. Germline loops: CDR1 SEHNR, CDR2 FQNEAQ (reference sequence). There are 16 residues in the CDR3. The CDR3 reads CASSFGQGVSLLGYTF. The DNA for the CDR3 is TGTGCCAGCAGCTTTGGACAGGGGGTATCCCTTCTTGGCTACACCTTC.

This clone was observed at least ten times. The chain uses TRBV6-5 and TRBJ2-1; TRBD2 aligns across 7 bases. J was trimmed by 8 bases and V by 0 bases; bases with no gene match: 10. Germline loops: CDR1 MNHEY, CDR2 SVGAGI. CDR3 length equals 16 residues. CDR3 nucleotide sequence: TGTGCCAGCAGTTACTCGATCGGCGGGAGCTTTGATGAGCAGTTCTTC. Amino acid sequence: CASSYSIGGSFDEQFF.

V is TRBV6-2 or TRBV6-3 and J is TRBJ2-7; 9 nucleotides align to TRBD1. The germline gives CDR1 MNHEY, CDR2 SVGEGT. The CDR3 has 16 amino acids. After removal of 6 bases from V and 1 base from J, the junction contained 10 bases not matched to a gene. Here the CDR3 reads CASSKLRDRDSYEQYF. In nucleotides, the CDR3 is TGTGCCAGCAGCAAACTCCGGGACAGGGATTCCTACGAGCAGTACTTC.

The chain has TRBV5-6 and TRBJ2-5; no definite D call. The V gene lost 3 bases and the J gene lost 4 bases, with 13 bases spanning the gap. This CDR3 region has 14 residues. Germline-derived CDR1 and CDR2 are SGHDT and YYEEEE. CDR3 amino acids: CASSSRLATETQYF. The CDR3 nucleotides read TGTGCCAGCAGCTCCCGGTTAGCTACAGAGACCCAGTACTTC.

This clone was seen just once. The V gene is TRBV7-6, the J gene TRBJ2-7; D gene uncertain. Germline-derived CDR1 and CDR2 are SGHVS and FNYEAQ. Trimming took off 1 base at V and 0 bases at J, with 10 bases between the two ends. The CDR3 loop spans 15 amino acids. The CDR3, as DNA: TGTGCCAGCAGCTTAGTTAGAGCTAACTCCTACGAGCAGTACTTC. Translation gives CASSLVRANSYEQYF.

This sequence joins TRBV29-1 and TRBJ2-5, with D hard to call. CDR1 and CDR2 from the germline V gene are SQVTM and ANQGSEA. Trimming took 3 bases from V and 2 from J, leaving 10 bases between them. The CDR3 runs to 13 residues. The CDR3 here is CSVEQVFQETQYF. CDR3 DNA: TGCAGCGTTGAGCAGGTTTTTCAAGAGACCCAGTACTTC.

The rearrangement links TRBV5-1 to TRBJ1-2; TRBD1 aligns across 7 bases. This CDR3 has 14 residues. Germline CDR1 is SGHRS and CDR2 is YFSETQ. J was trimmed by 3 bases and V by 4 bases; bases with no gene match: 6. CDR3: CASSVTGKDYGYTF. The CDR3 coding sequence is TGCGCCAGCAGCGTGACAGGGAAGGACTATGGCTACACCTTC.